The clone carrying this T cell receptor (beta chain) has at least ten counts. The antigen remains unidentified. The sample belongs to a study of human T cells and chemical hapten exposure. Study results and caveats: Positive correlation was observed between PT1 expanded TCR counts and patch test score.

Time point: pre-sensitization, week 0. Treatment of the sample: therapeutic diphenylcyclopropenone sensitization with weekly scalp DPC. TCRdb analysed the RACE reads with MiXCR anew, one entry per CDR3 protein. The sample records roughly 100,000 distinct CDR3 sequences, under 14% being singletons. Germline V CDR1 and CDR2: LGHNA, YNFKEQ. The CDR3 contains 16 residues. The germline V and J ends were trimmed by 2 bases and 0 bases, with 11 bases remaining between them. The chain carries TRBV4-2 and TRBJ1-5, with a possible D match to TRBD1 (6 bases). The sequence derives from a woman aged 55-70 years with alopecia areata. Some clones in this sample may be carry-over from other donors' samples. The sample was whole blood, taken in connection with sensitization to the hapten diphenylcyclopropenone (DPC). Written as DNA, the CDR3 is TGTGCCAGCAGCCAACAGGGGTATGATAGCAATCAGCCCCAGCATTTT. Protein: CASSQQGYDSNQPQHF.